The 29 T cell receptor beta chains reported below all come from one sample, sequenced in a study of T cell responses to AZD1222 COVID-19 vaccine. Using immunoSEQ multiplex PCR, the repertoire was profiled, and TCRdb retains in-frame clones only, with some absent. Of 100,000 or so clones in the sample, around nine tenths were seen once. Here the sequenced sample was peripheral blood, taken on day 0 of AZD1222 vaccination. The receptor source for this set is an adult in good health.

The CDR3 reads CASSFLGTGNSPLHF. The CDR3 bases are TGTGCCAGCAGTTTCCTCGGGACAGGGAATTCACCCCTCCACTTT. The V gene is TRBV6-5, the J gene TRBJ1-6; 9 nucleotides match TRBD1. V lost 4 bases, J lost 7 bases, and 5 bases stayed unmatched. The CDR3 runs 15 residues. CDR1 MNHEY and CDR2 SVGAGI come from the germline V gene.

The gene calls are TRBV25-1 and TRBJ1-3; maybe TRBD1 (6 bases). CDR3 length equals 15 residues. CDR1 MGHDK and CDR2 SYGVNS come from the germline V gene. Trimming removed 5 bases at V and 2 bases at J, with 13 bases between. CDR3 in amino acids: CASSRMKGAGNTIYF. The CDR3 nucleotides read TGTGCCAGCAGTCGCATGAAGGGGGCTGGAAACACCATATATTTT.

The chain is built from TRBV5-4 and TRBJ2-5; D gene unclear. The CDR3 is 13 amino acids. Trimming stripped 1 base from V and 5 bases from J, with 9 bases between. Germline assignment: CDR1 SGHNT and CDR2 YYREEE (reference sequence). DNA of the CDR3: TGTGCCAGCAGCTTGATATTCGGGGAGACCCAGTACTTC. As protein: CASSLIFGETQYF.

The genes are TRBV30 and TRBJ1-4; TRBD1 aligns across 7 bases. Trimming removed 1 base from V and 5 bases from J; junction bases left unmatched: 10. The CDR3 spans 16 residues. Germline lookup yields CDR1 GTSNPN and CDR2 SVGIG (reference sequence). CDR3 protein: CAWSAPVGRGNEKLFF. The CDR3 DNA sequence: TGTGCCTGGAGTGCTCCCGTGGGCAGGGGGAATGAAAAACTGTTTTTT.

This rearrangement joins TRBV15 to TRBJ1-1, with 8 bases matching TRBD1. This CDR3 comprises 16 residues. With 2 bases clipped from V and 1 base from J, the junction kept 6 bases outside the gene matches. Germline V lookup: CDR1 LNHNV, CDR2 YYDKDF (reference sequence). The CDR3 sequence: CATSRYPGTGNTEAFF. Here the CDR3 DNA reads TGTGCCACCAGCAGATACCCCGGGACAGGGAACACTGAAGCTTTCTTT.

This chain links TRBV6-5 with TRBJ1-2; D remains unclear. V lost 6 bases to trimming and J lost 8 bases, with 10 bases between them. Germline V gene lookup returns CDR1 MNHEY and CDR2 SVGAGI. CDR3 length equals 11 residues. The CDR3 DNA is TGTGCCAGCAGCCAACCGGGGGGCTACACCTTC. Protein product: CASSQPGGYTF.

The CDR3 region has the DNA TGTGCCAGCAGCTTGGGCGCCGGAGTTCTGCTAACCTTC. It is translated as CASSLGAGVLLTF. This rearrangement joins TRBV5-6 to TRBJ1-2; D ambiguous. The CDR3 runs 13 residues. V was cut by 0 bases and J by 14 bases, with 17 bases left in between. The germline gives CDR1 SGHDT, CDR2 YYEEEE.

The J gene is TRBJ1-3, the V gene TRBV18; TRBD1 matches at 7 bases. The CDR3 extends over 15 amino acids. V gave up 1 base and J gave up 2 bases; unmatched junction bases: 2. CDR1 is KGHSH and CDR2 is LQKENI in the germline V gene. CDR3 nucleotide sequence: TGTGCCAGCTCACCACTAACAGGGGCTGGAAACACCATATATTTT. Its translation is CASSPLTGAGNTIYF. The full variable domain, in which reference TRBV18 and TRBJ1-3 provide the parts outside the CDR3, is NAGVMQNPRHLVRRRGQEARLRCSPMKGHSHVYWYRQLPEEGLKFMVYLQKENIIDESGMPKERFSAEFPKEGPSILRIQQVVRGDSAAYFCASSPLTGAGNTIYFGEGSWLTVV.

The V call is TRBV5-6, the J call TRBJ2-7; 10 bases align to TRBD2. The ends lost 3 bases at V and 3 bases at J; junction bases unmatched: 9. The germline CDR1 and CDR2 sequences are SGHDT and YYEEEE. This CDR3 region has 16 residues. In nucleotides, the CDR3 is TGTGCCAGCAGCTCTCTAGCGGGAGAGACTTTCTACGAGCAGTACTTC. Translated: CASSSLAGETFYEQYF.

The genes are TRBV2 and TRBJ2-2, with 8 bases identical to TRBD1. Germline CDR1 SNHLY, CDR2 FYNNEI. Trimming at V came to 9 bases and at J to 4 bases, leaving 10 bases not matched to a gene. The CDR3 loop spans 15 amino acids. CDR3 protein: CASGDRRDPTGELFF. CDR3 bases: TGTGCCAGTGGGGACAGGCGGGATCCCACCGGGGAGCTGTTTTTT.

V usage is TRBV7-9 and J usage is TRBJ1-1, with D perhaps matching TRBD1 (6 bases). Per the germline V gene, CDR1 is SEHNR and CDR2 is FQNEAQ (reference sequence). Trimming shortened V by 5 bases and J by 3 bases, and 16 bases separated the two germline ends. The CDR3 length is 15 residues. The CDR3 bases are TGTGCCAGCAGCCCCGGACAGTACGGGTACACTGAAGCTTTCTTT. As protein: CASSPGQYGYTEAFF. The full variable domain, with the rest looked up from reference TRBV7-9 and TRBJ1-1, is DTGVSQNPRHKITKRGQNVTFRCDPISEHNRLYWYRQTLGQGPEFLTYFQNEAQLEKSRLLSDRFSAERPKGSFSTLEIQRTEQGDSAMYLCASSPGQYGYTEAFFGQGTRLTVV.

The chain employs TRBV28 and TRBJ2-1, with 7 nucleotides matching TRBD2. The CDR3 extends over 16 amino acids. Trimming removed 3 bases from V and 6 bases from J; junction bases left unmatched: 11. The germline V gene encodes CDR1 MDHEN and CDR2 SYDVKM. As DNA, the CDR3 is TGTGCCAGCAGTTTGGGGCGGGAGTTCCCCGCCAATGAGCAGTTCTTC. This translates into CASSLGREFPANEQFF.

The V and J genes are TRBV28 and TRBJ2-2; D may be TRBD2 (5 bases). Germline CDR1 reads MDHEN; CDR2 reads SYDVKM. This CDR3 spans 12 amino acids. The V end lost 7 bases, the J end lost 9 bases, and 12 bases lay between the germline ends. CDR3 sequence reads: CASTGAGRELFF. The CDR3 DNA is TGTGCCAGCACAGGCGCGGGCCGGGAGCTGTTTTTT.

The chain joins TRBV7-2 to TRBJ2-3, with 8 bases identical to TRBD2. The CDR3 has 14 residues. The V and J ends lost 7 bases and 8 bases, in that order; junction bases with no gene match: 11. CDR1 is SGHTA, CDR2 FQGNSA, per germline. In nucleotides, the CDR3 is TGTGCCAGCACCGAACCTACAAGCGGGAGTACGCAGTATTTT. This gives the protein CASTEPTSGSTQYF.

A note on this clone: This sample also contains other DNA sequences that code for the same CDR3. The genes are TRBV6-1 and TRBJ1-5; no firm D call. Looked up from germline, CDR1 is MNHNS and CDR2 is SASEGT. Trimming pared 2 bases from V and 6 bases from J, leaving 2 bases between. There are 11 residues in the CDR3. CDR3 DNA: TGTGCCAGCAGTGAAAGTCAGCCCCAGCATTTT. This translates into CASSESQPQHF.

The gene calls are TRBV6-5 and TRBJ1-1; TRBD1 is a possible D gene (5 bases). The CDR3 is 16 amino acids. V was trimmed by 4 bases and J by 0 bases, leaving 15 bases between them. Germline V gene sequence: CDR1 MNHEY, CDR2 SVGAGI. The CDR3 DNA is TGTGCCAGCAGTTCCCAAGGGGTTGGGGTGAACACTGAAGCTTTCTTT. As protein: CASSSQGVGVNTEAFF.

The rearrangement uses TRBV19 and TRBJ1-5; D remains ambiguous. The V end lost 3 bases, the J end lost 4 bases, and 7 bases lay between the germline ends. Germline V gives CDR1 LNHDA, CDR2 SQIVND (reference sequence). The CDR3 consists of 13 residues. CDR3 amino acids: CASSINGNQPQHF. CDR3 DNA: TGTGCCAGTAGTATTAACGGGAATCAGCCCCAGCATTTT.

The V call is TRBV7-2, the J call TRBJ2-7, with D hard to call. The CDR3 consists of 12 residues. Germline CDR1 SGHTA, CDR2 FQGNSA. Trimming cost V 5 bases and J 0 bases, with 5 bases left between them. CDR3 residues: CASSVTSYEQYF. The CDR3 DNA is TGTGCCAGCAGCGTTACCTCCTACGAGCAGTACTTC.

This clone occurred a few times. V gene TRBV5-4 combines with J gene TRBJ2-7; no clear D. CDR1 and CDR2 from the germline V gene are SGHNT and YYREEE (reference sequence). The V end was cut by 5 bases, the J end by 3 bases, with 9 bases between. CDR3 length: 12 residues. The CDR3 DNA reads TGTGCCAGCAGTTACGACCACTACGAGCAGTACTTC. This encodes CASSYDHYEQYF.

V usage is TRBV18 and J usage is TRBJ2-5; D remains unclear. Germline CDR1 KGHSH, CDR2 LQKENI. Trimming left V 1 base short and J 5 bases short, with 8 bases between. The CDR3 contains 13 residues. The CDR3 here is CASSPLRFETQYF. CDR3 bases: TGTGCCAGCTCACCACTCAGATTTGAGACCCAGTACTTC. Supplemented by reference TRBV18 and TRBJ2-5, the full variable domain reads NAGVMQNPRHLVRRRGQEARLRCSPMKGHSHVYWYRQLPEEGLKFMVYLQKENIIDESGMPKERFSAEFPKEGPSILRIQQVVRGDSAAYFCASSPLRFETQYFGPGTRLLVL.

The chain recombines TRBV28 with TRBJ2-7; D is tentatively TRBD1 or TRBD2 (5 bases each). The CDR3 extends over 13 amino acids. CDR1 MDHEN and CDR2 SYDVKM come from the germline V gene. Trimming took off 6 bases at V and 6 bases at J, with 15 bases between the two ends. The CDR3 nucleotides read TGTGCCAGCAGCTCTCCGGGGCGAATCGAGCAGTACTTC. Translated: CASSSPGRIEQYF.

This chain uses TRBV7-2 with TRBJ1-5; the match to TRBD1 covers 7 bases. J was trimmed by 5 bases and V by 5 bases; bases with no gene match: 3. Germline CDR1 and CDR2: SGHTA and FQGNSA. There are 13 residues in the CDR3. CDR3: CASSIDRDQPQHF. The DNA for the CDR3 is TGTGCCAGCAGCATCGACAGGGATCAGCCCCAGCATTTT.

The CDR3: CASSGDRGTNTEAFF. The CDR3 bases are TGTGCCAGCAGTGGGGACAGGGGAACGAACACTGAAGCTTTCTTT. The rearrangement joins TRBV6-6 to TRBJ1-1, with 10 bases aligning to TRBD1. The CDR3 sequence is 15 residues long. V was pared by 5 bases and J by 1 base, with 4 bases of the junction left unmatched. Looked up from germline, CDR1 is MNHNY and CDR2 is SVGAGI (reference sequence).

The chain combines TRBV6-5 with TRBJ1-1, with a possible D match to TRBD1 (5 bases). With 6 bases removed from V and 4 bases from J, the gap between germline ends came to 15 bases. Germline CDR1 and CDR2: MNHEY and SVGAGI. The CDR3 has 14 residues. The CDR3 reads CASSPATAGTEAFF. The CDR3 DNA reads TGTGCCAGCAGCCCCGCGACAGCCGGCACTGAAGCTTTCTTT.

The chain carries TRBV5-1 and TRBJ2-1; no firm D call. CDR1 SGHRS and CDR2 YFSETQ come from the germline V gene. The CDR3 has 11 amino acids. V was shortened by 5 bases and J by 5 bases, with 5 bases between the two germline ends. CDR3 sequence reads: CASRADNEQFF. The CDR3 nucleotides are TGCGCCAGCAGAGCAGACAATGAGCAGTTCTTC.

Details on this clone: The sample contains more than one DNA sequence encoding this CDR3. This sequence joins TRBV5-1 and TRBJ1-1; the D gene is possibly TRBD1 (6 bases). The germline V and J ends were trimmed by 0 bases and 4 bases, with 10 bases remaining between them. Germline-derived CDR1 and CDR2 are SGHRS and YFSETQ. This CDR3 is 14 amino acids long. This CDR3 is CASSLVGGITEAFF. The DNA of the CDR3 is TGCGCCAGCAGCTTGGTAGGGGGGATCACTGAAGCTTTCTTT.

The rearrangement joins TRBV24-1 to TRBJ1-1; D gene uncertain. Germline loops: CDR1 KGHDR, CDR2 SFDVKD. The CDR3 covers 15 residues. V lost 3 bases, J lost 4 bases, and 14 bases lay in between. For the CDR3, the DNA is TGTGCCACCAGTGATGGGCGGGCCGGTAGCACTGAAGCTTTCTTT. Translated: CATSDGRAGSTEAFF.

J is TRBJ2-7 and V is TRBV11-2; tentative D call: TRBD2 (5 bases). The CDR3 runs to 17 residues. Germline CDR1 SGHAT, CDR2 FQNNGV. Between the trimmed V and J ends, which lost 2 bases and 1 base, there was a span of 18 bases. CDR3 in amino acids: CASSLMRAFSESYEQYF. The DNA of the CDR3 is TGTGCCAGCAGCTTAATGAGGGCCTTCTCGGAGTCCTACGAGCAGTACTTC.

This clone was counted a single time. The chain combines TRBV5-1 with TRBJ2-5, with TRBD2 identical over 11 bases. The CDR3 has 17 amino acids. Germline CDR1 reads SGHRS; CDR2 reads YFSETQ. V shed 4 bases, J shed 0 bases, and the junction held 8 bases outside the gene matches. For the CDR3, the DNA is TGCGCCAGCAGCCGCCCTACTAGCGGGAGTTACCAAGAGACCCAGTACTTC. The encoded protein is CASSRPTSGSYQETQYF.